This T cell receptor beta chain was identified during a study of OX40 agonist ivuxolimab in advanced cancers. The cohort excluded patients with autoimmune disease history or systemic immunosuppression. The method was immunoSEQ multiplex PCR; TCRdb's version includes in-frame clones alone and lacks a portion of them. The sample has roughly 36,000 clones, 82% seen once. The CDR3 sequence is 14 residues long. From germline, CDR1 is MNHEY and CDR2 SMNVEV (reference sequence). The V segment lost 2 bases and the J segment 4 bases; nucleotides outside the gene matches: 3. The rearrangement links TRBV27 to TRBJ1-2; TRBD1 matches 8 bases. The sample consisted of CD4+ or CD8+ T cells sorted from blood, taken in a trial of the OX40 agonist ivuxolimab. This TCR was recovered from an adult with an advanced solid tumor such as melanoma, head and neck, liver or kidney cancer. The CDR3 DNA reads TGTGCCAGCAGTTTAACCGACAGGGGCTATGGCTACACCTTC. Its protein product is CASSLTDRGYGYTF.